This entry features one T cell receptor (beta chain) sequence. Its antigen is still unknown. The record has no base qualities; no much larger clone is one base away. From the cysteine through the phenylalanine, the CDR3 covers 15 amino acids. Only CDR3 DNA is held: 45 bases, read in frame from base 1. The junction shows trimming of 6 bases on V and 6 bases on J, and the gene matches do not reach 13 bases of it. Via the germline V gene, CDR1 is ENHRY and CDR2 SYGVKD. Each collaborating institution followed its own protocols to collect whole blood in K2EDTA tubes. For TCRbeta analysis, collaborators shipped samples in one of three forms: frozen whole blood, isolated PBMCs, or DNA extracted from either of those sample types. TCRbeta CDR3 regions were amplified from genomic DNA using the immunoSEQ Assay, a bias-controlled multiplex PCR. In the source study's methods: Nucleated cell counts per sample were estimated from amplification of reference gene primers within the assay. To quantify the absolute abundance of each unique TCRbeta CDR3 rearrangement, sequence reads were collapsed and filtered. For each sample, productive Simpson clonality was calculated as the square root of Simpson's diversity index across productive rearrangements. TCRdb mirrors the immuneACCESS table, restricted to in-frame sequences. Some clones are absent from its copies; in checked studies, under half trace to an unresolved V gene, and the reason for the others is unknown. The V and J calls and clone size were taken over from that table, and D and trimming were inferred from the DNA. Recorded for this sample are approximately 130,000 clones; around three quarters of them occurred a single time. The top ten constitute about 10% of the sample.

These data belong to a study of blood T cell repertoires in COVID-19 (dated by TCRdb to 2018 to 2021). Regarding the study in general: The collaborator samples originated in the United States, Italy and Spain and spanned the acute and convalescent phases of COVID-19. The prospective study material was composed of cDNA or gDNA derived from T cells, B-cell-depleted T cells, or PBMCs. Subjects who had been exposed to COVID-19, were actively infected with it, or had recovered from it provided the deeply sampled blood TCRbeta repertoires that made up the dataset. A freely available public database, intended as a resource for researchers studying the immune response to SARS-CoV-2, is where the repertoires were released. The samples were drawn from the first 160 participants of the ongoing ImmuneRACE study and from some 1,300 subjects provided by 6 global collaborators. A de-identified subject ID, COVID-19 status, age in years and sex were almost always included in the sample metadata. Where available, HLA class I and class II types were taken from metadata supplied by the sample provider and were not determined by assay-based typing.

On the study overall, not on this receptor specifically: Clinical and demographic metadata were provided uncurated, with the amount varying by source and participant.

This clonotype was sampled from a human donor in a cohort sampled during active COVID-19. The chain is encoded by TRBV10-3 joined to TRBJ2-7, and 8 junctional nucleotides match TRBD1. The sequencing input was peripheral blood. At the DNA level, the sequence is TGTGCCATCAGACGGACAGGGAGTAGAGGTGGCGAGCAGTACTTC. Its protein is CAIRRTGSRGGEQYF.